This TCR beta chain comes out of a study of OX40 agonist ivuxolimab in advanced cancers. Profiling relied on immunoSEQ multiplex PCR, and the TCRdb table lists in-frame clones only, not all of them. Of about 96,000 clones detected, 90% appear once; the ten largest clones hold roughly 1.5%. In the case of this clone: Antigen unknown.

Study-wide results and caveats: On average, a greater number of expanded clones characterised CD8+ T cells relative to CD4+. Low normalized T-cell clonal expansion was also seen in some nonresponders.

Trimming cost V 5 bases and J 5 bases, with 12 bases left between them. The CDR3 contains 13 residues. CDR1 and CDR2 (germline): SGHDN, FVKESK. The clonotype originates from an adult with an advanced solid tumor such as melanoma, head and neck, liver or kidney cancer. The chain carries TRBV14 and TRBJ2-5; D unclear. The sample consisted of CD4+ or CD8+ T cells sorted from blood, taken in a trial of the OX40 agonist ivuxolimab. The CDR3 is CASSSAPFETQYF. In DNA form, the CDR3 reads TGTGCCAGCAGCAGTGCCCCGTTTGAGACCCAGTACTTC.